One sample yielded the 26 T cell receptor beta chains listed below, sequenced in a study of T cells in severe cutaneous drug reactions. TCR subtype-specific primers in iRepertoire multiplex PCR prepared libraries for bulk and single-cell sequencing. Using the multiplex PCR reads, TCRdb records one entry per CDR3 protein without DNA. The sample yields 8,000 to 8,500 distinct CDR3 sequences, of which the top ten take up more than 25%. Sequenced patients had Stevens-Johnson syndrome or toxic epidermal necrolysis caused by carbamazepine. Sequencing was performed on cells from a skin blister. The receptors originated from a human donor with a severe cutaneous adverse drug reaction.

The chain combines TRBV10-3 with TRBJ2-3; TCRdb selects TRBD2, and the lack of DNA leaves this call unchecked. This CDR3 region has 14 residues. From germline, CDR1 is ENHRY and CDR2 SYGVKD. CDR3 residues: CAIASSGESDTQYF.

The genes are TRBV6-5 and TRBJ2-6; TCRdb proposes TRBD1, but this gene call is untestable without DNA. In germline, CDR1 is MNHEY, CDR2 SVGAGI. This CDR3 is built from 20 residues. CDR3 amino acids: CASSYSYTGRPSSGANVLTF.

The chain employs TRBV12-3 or TRBV12-4 and TRBJ2-7; TCRdb designates TRBD2, a call that cannot be tested without DNA. This CDR3 spans 16 amino acids. This CDR3 reads CASSPIQKRETGEQYF.

This rearrangement joins TRBV7-9 to TRBJ2-7; TCRdb returns TRBD1, unconfirmable since there is no DNA. The CDR3 has 15 residues. Germline CDR1 is SEHNR and CDR2 is FQNEAQ (reference sequence). This CDR3 reads CASSLSGAGAYEQYF.

The J gene is TRBJ2-2, the V gene TRBV28; without DNA, the TCRdb call of TRBD2 cannot be checked. This CDR3 is built from 16 residues. CDR1 is MDHEN and CDR2 is SYDVKM in the germline V gene. The CDR3 is CASSFIAVANTGELFF.

This rearrangement joins TRBV29-1 to TRBJ2-7. Germline loops: CDR1 SQVTM, CDR2 ANQGSEA. This CDR3 contains 12 residues. The CDR3 sequence: CSVVASTYEQYF.

The V gene is TRBV6-5, the J gene TRBJ1-4. Germline V gene sequence: CDR1 MNHEY, CDR2 SVGAGI. The CDR3 has 15 amino acids. The CDR3 sequence: CASSYGGTLNEKLFF.

The chain joins TRBV12-5 to TRBJ2-7; absent DNA, TCRdb's TRBD2 call cannot be checked. The CDR3 covers 15 residues. Germline V gene data show CDR1 as LGHNT and CDR2 as FRNRAP. The CDR3: CASGSGTAYSYEQYF.

V usage is TRBV20-1 and J usage is TRBJ2-3; TCRdb designates TRBD2, a call that cannot be tested without DNA. CDR3 length equals 14 residues. The germline gives CDR1 DFQATT, CDR2 SNEGSKA (reference sequence). Here the CDR3 reads CSARDVRGTGTQYF.

The V call is TRBV9, the J call TRBJ2-7; the D gene TCRdb calls, TRBD1, cannot be checked with no DNA. The germline V gene has CDR1 SGDLS and CDR2 YYNGEE. The CDR3 is 15 amino acids. This chain's CDR3 is CASSAPGTGAHEQYF. The variable domain in full, with the rest retrieved from reference TRBV9 and TRBJ2-7, is DSGVTQTPKHLITATGQRVTLRCSPRSGDLSVYWYQQSLDQGLQFLIQYYNGEERAKGNILERFSAQQFPDLHSELNLSSLELGDSALYFCASSAPGTGAHEQYFGPGTRLTVT.

The CDR3 sequence is CASRSGLAGGGTQYF. This rearrangement joins TRBV6-2 or TRBV6-3 to TRBJ2-3; without DNA, the TCRdb call of TRBD2 cannot be checked. CDR1 and CDR2 (germline): MNHEY, SVGEGT. This CDR3 is 15 amino acids long.

The V and J genes are TRBV6-2 or TRBV6-3 and TRBJ2-7; TCRdb lists TRBD2, though no DNA is available to test this call. This CDR3 contains 13 residues. Germline-derived CDR1 and CDR2 are MNHEY and SVGEGT. CDR3 protein: CASTEDSSYEQYF.

The chain combines TRBV13 with TRBJ2-7. The CDR3 totals 12 residues. CDR1 is PRHDT and CDR2 is FYEKMQ in the germline V gene (reference sequence). CDR3 protein: CASSLGQGEQYF. Full variable domain (missing parts from reference TRBV13 and TRBJ2-7): AAGVIQSPRHLIKEKRETATLKCYPIPRHDTVYWYQQGPGQDPQFLISFYEKMQSDKGSIPDRFSAQQFSDYHSELNMSSLELGDSALYFCASSLGQGEQYFGPGTRLTVT.

The J gene is TRBJ2-1, the V gene TRBV7-6. CDR1 and CDR2 from the germline V gene are SGHVS and FNYEAQ. This CDR3 region has 11 residues. The CDR3 here is CASSLSNEQFF.

The chain couples TRBV9 to TRBJ2-7; TCRdb lists TRBD1, though no DNA is available to test this call. Germline-derived CDR1 and CDR2 are SGDLS and YYNGEE. This CDR3 spans 15 amino acids. The CDR3 sequence: CASSTGQSTIHEQYF.

The rearrangement joins TRBV4-1 to TRBJ1-3. This CDR3 comprises 15 residues. In germline, CDR1 is MGHRA, CDR2 YSYEKL. The CDR3 here is CASSQDSSLGNTIYF.

This clonotype registers medium-sized by frequency. The chain is built from TRBV9 and TRBJ1-6. This CDR3 has 12 residues. CDR1 SGDLS and CDR2 YYNGEE come from the germline V gene. The CDR3 loop reads CASSLNNSPLHF.

J is TRBJ2-7 and V is TRBV12-3 or TRBV12-4; without DNA, the TCRdb call of TRBD2 cannot be checked. The CDR3 sequence is 20 residues long. The CDR3 loop reads CASSSQLPEEDHRTFYEQYF.

The chain employs TRBV4-1 and TRBJ2-1; TCRdb indicates TRBD2, and absent DNA this call remains unverified. The CDR3 spans 15 residues. Looked up from germline, CDR1 is MGHRA and CDR2 is YSYEKL. The CDR3 reads CASSQDPGSGSKGFF.

The rearrangement uses TRBV12-3 or TRBV12-4 and TRBJ1-6; TCRdb proposes TRBD1, but this gene call is untestable without DNA. The CDR3 has 13 amino acids. CDR3 amino acids: CASMGVIGSPLHF.

V usage is TRBV9 and J usage is TRBJ2-1. This CDR3 has 15 amino acids. Germline CDR1 SGDLS, CDR2 YYNGEE. The CDR3 loop is CASSPKTSAYNEQFF.

V usage is TRBV20-1 and J usage is TRBJ2-1; TCRdb's D call, TRBD1, is unchecked because there is no DNA. Germline CDR1 reads DFQATT; CDR2 reads SNEGSKA (reference sequence). The CDR3 length is 15 residues. CDR3 amino acids: CSARVKGPLGHEQFF.

This chain uses TRBV20-1 with TRBJ2-3; TCRdb names TRBD1, which stays unverified in the absence of DNA. The germline gives CDR1 DFQATT, CDR2 SNEGSKA (reference sequence). The CDR3 extends over 17 amino acids. This CDR3 reads CSARDPLAERITDTQYF.

This chain links TRBV5-6 with TRBJ1-1; with no DNA, the TCRdb D assignment of TRBD1 cannot be verified. The V gene's germline CDR1 is SGHDT and CDR2 YYEEEE. The CDR3 loop spans 14 amino acids. CDR3 protein: CASSQIGQYTEAFF.

The genes are TRBV12-3 or TRBV12-4 and TRBJ2-1; without DNA, the TCRdb call of TRBD1 cannot be checked. The CDR3 extends over 17 amino acids. CDR3: CASSYVVGTGTGNEQFF.

This chain joins TRBV9 and TRBJ2-5. The germline gives CDR1 SGDLS, CDR2 YYNGEE. The CDR3 is made up of 15 amino acids. The chain's CDR3 is CASSVGQVTQETQYF.